Here is one TCR beta chain with its context. Repertoires were generated with immunoSEQ multiplex PCR, while TCRdb's copy carries only in-frame clones and drops some. The repertoire consists of nearly 110,000 clones, with about 90% occurring once and the leading ten covering around 1.5%. The data were taken from a study of T cell changes during pregnancy in multiple sclerosis. CDR1 is SGDLS and CDR2 is YYNGEE in the germline V gene. The CDR3 is 16 amino acids. Trimming at V came to 2 bases and at J to 4 bases, leaving 2 bases not matched to a gene. This TCR came from a female donor with multiple sclerosis, enrolled in a pregnancy study. This sample comprised peripheral blood, obtained after pregnancy. This chain connects TRBV9 to TRBJ2-5; 16 positions agree with TRBD2. CDR3 sequence reads: CASSVGLAGGRETQYF. CDR3 DNA: TGTGCCAGCAGCGTGGGACTAGCGGGGGGGCGAGAGACCCAGTACTTC. Looking up the rest from reference TRBV9 and TRBJ2-5 gives the full variable domain: DSGVTQTPKHLITATGQRVTLRCSPRSGDLSVYWYQQSLDQGLQFLIQYYNGEERAKGNILERFSAQQFPDLHSELNLSSLELGDSALYFCASSVGLAGGRETQYFGPGTRLLVL.